This TCR beta chain is drawn from a study of blood T cells in healthy people across ages. Study-wide points: Relative to aged donors, long-lived donors carried more naive CD4+ cells and displayed higher diversity. Naive T cell percentage showed a strong correlation with the diversity of TCR beta. Roughly linearly, TCR beta diversity per million T cells fell as age increased.

The authors ran a second PCR of roughly 6 to 12 cycles using a sample-barcoded 5' primer and a J-beta primer mix. TCRdb recomputed calls from the 5' RACE reads with MiXCR, one row per CDR3 protein. The sample holds around 710,000 distinct CDR3 sequences; 40% to 45% are singletons and the top ten take 20% to 25%. Germline V gene data show CDR1 as MNHNY and CDR2 as SVGAGI (reference sequence). The CDR3 covers 12 residues. The V and J ends lost 6 bases and 9 bases respectively, with 12 bases between them. This clonotype was recorded a few times. The antigen remains unidentified. The chain recombines TRBV6-6 with TRBJ2-1; the D call may be TRBD1 or TRBD2 (6 bases each). This TCR was sampled from a woman aged 60-70 years in good health. The sequenced material came from blood. The CDR3 region is CASRTQGLEQFF. The DNA for the CDR3 is TGTGCCAGCAGAACACAGGGACTTGAGCAGTTCTTC.